This T cell receptor beta chain was sequenced during a study of blood T cell repertoires in COVID-19. On the study more broadly: There were acute and convalescent COVID-19 samples, and they came from the United States, Italy and Spain. From T cells, B-cell-depleted T cells, or PBMCs came the material, which was cDNA or gDNA.

In Seattle, patients joined the study during active infection and were tracked longitudinally. As originally analysed: Amplification of reference gene primers was used by the study to estimate nucleated cell counts. The table came from immunoSEQ multiplex PCR; TCRdb's copy has only in-frame clones and leaves some out. V, J and clone size derive from that table, while D and trimming were established from the DNA sequence. Here the sample spans under 250,000 clones, 80% to 95% being singletons. Germline V gives CDR1 SGHRS, CDR2 YFSETQ. This CDR3 comprises 15 residues. The V gene end was trimmed by 4 bases and the J gene end by 0 bases; junction bases not matched to a gene: 3.

The sequence was obtained from a man aged 55-75 years with COVID-19, enrolled during active disease. The chain recombines TRBV5-1 with TRBJ1-4; TRBD1 matches 7 bases. The specimen sequenced was peripheral blood. CDR3 coding DNA: TGCGCCAGCAGCGACAGGGCTGCAACTAATGAAAAACTGTTTTTT. Protein sequence: CASSDRAATNEKLFF.